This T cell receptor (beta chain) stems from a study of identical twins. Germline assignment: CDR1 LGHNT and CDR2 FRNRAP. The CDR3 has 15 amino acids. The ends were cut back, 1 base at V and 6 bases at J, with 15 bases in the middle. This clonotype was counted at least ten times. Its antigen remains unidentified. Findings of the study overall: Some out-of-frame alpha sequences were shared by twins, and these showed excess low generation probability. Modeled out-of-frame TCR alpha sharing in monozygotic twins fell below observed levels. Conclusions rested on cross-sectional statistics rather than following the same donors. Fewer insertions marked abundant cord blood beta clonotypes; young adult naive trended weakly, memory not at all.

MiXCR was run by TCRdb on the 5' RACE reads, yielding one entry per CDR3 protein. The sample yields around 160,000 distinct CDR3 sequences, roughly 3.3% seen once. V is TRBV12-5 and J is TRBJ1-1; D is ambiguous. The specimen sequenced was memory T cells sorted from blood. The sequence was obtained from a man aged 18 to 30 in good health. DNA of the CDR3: TGTGCTAGTGGTTTGGCCCCCGGATCGAAAGCTGAAGCTTTCTTT. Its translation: CASGLAPGSKAEAFF.